The 14 T cell receptor beta chains presented below share a single source sample, sequenced in a study of control samples from healthy donors and cancer patients. Using immunoSEQ multiplex PCR, the repertoire was profiled, and TCRdb retains in-frame clones only, with some absent. The sample has about 160,000 clones; approximately 96% are singletons. Input material: blood. Source of these receptors: a woman in her thirties in good health.

This rearrangement joins TRBV19 to TRBJ2-5; TRBD2 matches at 7 bases. Per germline, CDR1 LNHDA and CDR2 SQIVND (reference sequence). This CDR3 region has 13 residues. The trim removed 3 bases at V and 5 bases at J, leaving 3 bases unmatched. The CDR3 here is CASSMGRGETQYF. The CDR3 nucleotides are TGTGCCAGTAGTATGGGGAGGGGTGAGACCCAGTACTTC.

The count of this clone is one. V gene TRBV11-2 combines with J gene TRBJ2-2; 11 bases are shared with TRBD2. The CDR3 totals 18 residues. Germline trimming cut 2 bases from V and 5 bases from J; bases unmatched to any gene: 10. Germline-derived CDR1 and CDR2 are SGHAT and FQNNGV. In DNA form, the CDR3 reads TGTGCCAGCAGCTTAAGTAGCGGGAGGGCCCGAAAAACCGGGGAGCTGTTTTTT. It encodes CASSLSSGRARKTGELFF.

This chain joins TRBV5-4 and TRBJ2-2, with 12 bases identical to TRBD2. CDR3 length: 17 amino acids. J was trimmed by 3 bases and V by 4 bases; bases with no gene match: 7. Germline CDR1 SGHNT, CDR2 YYREEE (reference sequence). This chain's CDR3 is CASSPTSGRMDTGELFF. CDR3 coding DNA: TGTGCCAGCAGCCCCACTAGCGGGAGGATGGACACCGGGGAGCTGTTTTTT.

The chain links TRBV4-1 to TRBJ2-7; D gene unclear. CDR1 and CDR2 from the germline V gene are MGHRA and YSYEKL. V was cut by 0 bases and J by 6 bases, with 6 bases left in between. This CDR3 is 12 amino acids long. CDR3 bases: TGCGCCAGCAGCCAAGATCTGACCGAGCAGTACTTC. This codes for CASSQDLTEQYF.

The gene calls are TRBV18 and TRBJ1-1; tentative D call: TRBD1 (6 bases). V lost 3 bases and J lost 7, with 15 bases in between. The CDR3 loop spans 14 amino acids. Germline V gene lookup returns CDR1 KGHSH and CDR2 LQKENI. This CDR3 is CASSPHPARGEAFF. In DNA, the CDR3 is TGTGCCAGCTCACCGCACCCGGCCAGGGGTGAAGCTTTCTTT.

This sequence joins TRBV6-6 and TRBJ1-5, with D tentatively TRBD1 (6 bases). V was shortened by 2 bases and J by 8 bases, with 16 bases between the two germline ends. The germline V gene encodes CDR1 MNHNY and CDR2 SVGAGI (reference sequence). This CDR3 has 15 amino acids. The CDR3 bases are TGTGCCAGCAGTTACATGGGGGCAGGGATAGAGCCCCAGCATTTT. Translation: CASSYMGAGIEPQHF.

The chain employs TRBV3-1 (or the pseudogene TRBV3-2) and TRBJ2-3, with D uncertain. Trimming shortened V by 5 bases and J by 0 bases, and 12 bases separated the two germline ends. CDR3 length: 15 amino acids. Germline-derived CDR1 and CDR2 are LGHDT and YNNKEL (reference sequence). DNA of the CDR3: TGTGCCAGCAGCTCTTCCGGAGCTAGCACAGATACGCAGTATTTT. Its translation is CASSSSGASTDTQYF.

V gene TRBV12-3 or TRBV12-4 combines with J gene TRBJ1-2, with D possibly matching TRBD1 (6 bases). Between the trimmed V and J ends, which lost 6 bases and 3 bases, there was a span of 11 bases. The CDR3 is made up of 13 amino acids. Here the CDR3 DNA reads TGTGCCAGCAGACCGGGACACGACTATGGCTACACCTTC. This translates into CASRPGHDYGYTF.

The chain recombines TRBV7-2 with TRBJ2-7; TRBD1 matches at 10 bases. Germline-derived CDR1 and CDR2 are SGHTA and FQGNSA. This CDR3 is built from 17 residues. V shed 4 bases and J 7 bases; nucleotides not matched to a gene: 16. CDR3 in amino acids: CASSSGPYGTGAGEQYF. The CDR3, as DNA: TGTGCCAGCAGCTCGGGGCCCTACGGGACAGGGGCGGGGGAGCAGTACTTC. The full variable domain, with the rest looked up from reference TRBV7-2 and TRBJ2-7, is GAGVSQSPSNKVTEKGKDVELRCDPISGHTALYWYRQSLGQGLEFLIYFQGNSAPDKSGLPSDRFSAERTGGSVSTLTIQRTQQEDSAVYLCASSSGPYGTGAGEQYFGPGTRLTVT.

This chain uses TRBV28 with TRBJ1-2, with TRBD1 as a possible D gene (5 bases). Germline V lookup: CDR1 MDHEN, CDR2 SYDVKM. The CDR3 covers 14 residues. V lost 4 bases and J 4 bases, leaving 13 bases between the germline ends. The CDR3 is CASSSFQGGYGYTF. CDR3 DNA: TGTGCCAGCAGTTCCTTTCAGGGCGGCTATGGCTACACCTTC.

The chain couples TRBV11-2 to TRBJ2-1, with 8 bases lining up with TRBD2. CDR3 length equals 19 residues. J gave up 3 bases and V 5 bases, and 18 bases lay outside the gene matches. Germline V CDR1 and CDR2: SGHAT, FQNNGV. This chain's CDR3 is CASSHSGTRARLYYNEQFF. The DNA for the CDR3 is TGTGCCAGCAGCCATTCAGGGACTAGAGCCCGACTTTACTACAATGAGCAGTTCTTC.

The CDR3 DNA reads TGTGCCAGCTCACCGGGGTCGATTAACTATGGCTACACCTTC. It yields the protein CASSPGSINYGYTF. This chain joins TRBV18 and TRBJ1-2; D gene unclear. The germline CDR1 and CDR2 sequences are KGHSH and LQKENI. This CDR3 is 14 amino acids long. The germline V and J ends were trimmed by 3 bases and 1 base, with 9 bases remaining between them.

This clone came up once. This rearrangement joins TRBV7-8 to TRBJ2-3; 10 nucleotides agree with TRBD2. Trimming at V came to 5 bases and at J to 0 bases, leaving 11 bases not matched to a gene. The CDR3 extends over 18 amino acids. Germline V gene data show CDR1 as SGHVS and CDR2 as FQNEAQ. The CDR3 nucleotides are TGTGCCAGCAGCCGAGATAGGGGACTAGCGCGTAGCACAGATACGCAGTATTTT. It yields the protein CASSRDRGLARSTDTQYF.

The J gene is TRBJ1-5, the V gene TRBV3-1 (or the pseudogene TRBV3-2); D gene uncertain. The CDR3 totals 15 residues. Trimming left V 0 bases short and J 9 bases short, with 15 bases between. CDR1 and CDR2 from the germline V gene are LGHDT and YNNKEL (reference sequence). The CDR3, as DNA: TGTGCCAGCAGCCAAGATGGAAACACTGCACGGCCCCAGCATTTT. Amino acid sequence: CASSQDGNTARPQHF.